This T cell receptor (beta chain) was documented in a study of vaccination and CD4 T cells after COVID-19. With the Oncomine TCR Beta short-read assay, DNA from cultured CD4+ T cells was sequenced. The template was genomic DNA from cultured CD4+ T cells. A single record per CDR3 protein comes from TCRdb applying MiXCR to the PCR reads. The sample carries approximately 18,000 distinct CDR3 sequences, about 50% recorded once. Notes on this clonotype: What it recognizes is unknown.

The sample's time point: late sampling 161 to 241 days after vaccination in three convalescent patients. As to treatment: roughly ten-day PBMC culture with coronavirus spike peptide pools or control peptides (ViraFEST assay). ViraFEST used peptide pools to expand antigen-specific T cells and subsequently sequenced their TCRs. Per germline, CDR1 LNHDA and CDR2 SQIVND (reference sequence). The CDR3 contains 12 residues. The V end was cut by 3 bases, the J end by 2 bases, with 2 bases between. The sequencing here drew on CD4+ T cells from blood, cultured in vitro, taken about 7 months after SARS-CoV-2 vaccination. V usage is TRBV19 and J usage is TRBJ2-1; D ambiguous. This TCR was recovered from a human donor who had recovered from COVID-19. The CDR3 DNA reads TGTGCCAGTAGTATTCCCTACAATGAGCAGTTCTTC. Encoded protein: CASSIPYNEQFF.